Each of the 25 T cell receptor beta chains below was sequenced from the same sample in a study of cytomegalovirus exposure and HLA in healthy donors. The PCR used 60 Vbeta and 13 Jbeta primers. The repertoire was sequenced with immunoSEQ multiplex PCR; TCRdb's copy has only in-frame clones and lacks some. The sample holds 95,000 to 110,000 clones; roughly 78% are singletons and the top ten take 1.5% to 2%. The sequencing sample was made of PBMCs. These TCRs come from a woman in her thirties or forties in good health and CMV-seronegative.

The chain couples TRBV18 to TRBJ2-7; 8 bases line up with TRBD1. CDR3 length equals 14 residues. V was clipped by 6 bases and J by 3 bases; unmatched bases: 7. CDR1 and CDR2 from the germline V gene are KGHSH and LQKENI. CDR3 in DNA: TGTGCCAGCTCCAGCTCCGGACAGGGCTACGAGCAGTACTTC. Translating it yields CASSSSGQGYEQYF.

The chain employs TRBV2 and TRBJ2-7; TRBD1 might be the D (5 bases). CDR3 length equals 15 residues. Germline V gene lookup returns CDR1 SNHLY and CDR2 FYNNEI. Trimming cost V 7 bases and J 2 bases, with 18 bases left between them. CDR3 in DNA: TGTGCCAGCATGGGGTACGGCAGGGTGGCCTACGAGCAGTACTTC. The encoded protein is CASMGYGRVAYEQYF. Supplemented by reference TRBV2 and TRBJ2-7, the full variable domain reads EPEVTQTPSHQVTQMGQEVILRCVPISNHLYFYWYRQILGQKVEFLVSFYNNEISEKSEIFDDQFSVERPDGSNFTLKIRSTKLEDSAMYFCASMGYGRVAYEQYFGPGTRLTVT.

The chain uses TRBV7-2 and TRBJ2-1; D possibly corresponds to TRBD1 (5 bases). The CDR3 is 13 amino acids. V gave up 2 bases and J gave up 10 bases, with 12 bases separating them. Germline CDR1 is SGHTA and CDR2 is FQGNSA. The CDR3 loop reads CASSLNPRQEQFF. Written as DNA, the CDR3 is TGTGCCAGCAGCTTAAATCCCCGACAGGAGCAGTTCTTC.

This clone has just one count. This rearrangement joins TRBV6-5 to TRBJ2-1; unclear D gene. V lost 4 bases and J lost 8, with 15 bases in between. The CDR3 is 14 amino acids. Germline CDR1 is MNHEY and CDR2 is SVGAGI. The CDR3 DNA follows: TGTGCCAGCAGTTCCAACAGTTTTAACGATGAGCAGTTCTTC. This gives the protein CASSSNSFNDEQFF.

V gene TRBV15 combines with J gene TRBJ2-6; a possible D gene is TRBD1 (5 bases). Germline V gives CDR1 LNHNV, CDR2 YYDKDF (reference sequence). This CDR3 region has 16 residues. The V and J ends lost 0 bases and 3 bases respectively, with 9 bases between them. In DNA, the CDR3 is TGTGCCACCAGCAGAGATAGGGGCCGTGGGGCCAACGTCCTGACTTTC. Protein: CATSRDRGRGANVLTF. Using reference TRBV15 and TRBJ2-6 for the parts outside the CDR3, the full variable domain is DAMVIQNPRYQVTQFGKPVTLSCSQTLNHNVMYWYQQKSSQAPKLLFHYYDKDFNNEADTPDNFQSRRPNTSFCFLDIRSPGLGDTAMYLCATSRDRGRGANVLTFGAGSRLTVL.

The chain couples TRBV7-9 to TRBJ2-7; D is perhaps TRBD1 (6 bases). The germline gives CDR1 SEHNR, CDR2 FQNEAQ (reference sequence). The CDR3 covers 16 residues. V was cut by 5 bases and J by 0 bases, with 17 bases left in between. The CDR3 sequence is CASSANWDIGSYEQYF. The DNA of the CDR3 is TGTGCCAGCAGCGCGAACTGGGACATCGGCTCCTACGAGCAGTACTTC.

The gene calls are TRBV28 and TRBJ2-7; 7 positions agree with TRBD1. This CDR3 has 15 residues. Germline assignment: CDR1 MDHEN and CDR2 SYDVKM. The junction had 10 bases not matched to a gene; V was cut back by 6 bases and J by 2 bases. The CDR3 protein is CASSVPGQRPYEQYF. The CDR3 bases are TGTGCCAGCAGCGTCCCGGGACAGAGACCCTACGAGCAGTACTTC.

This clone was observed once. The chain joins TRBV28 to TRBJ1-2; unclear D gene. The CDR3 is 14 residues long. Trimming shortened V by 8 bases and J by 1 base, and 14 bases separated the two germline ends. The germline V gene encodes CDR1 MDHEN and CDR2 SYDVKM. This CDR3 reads CASESHSYNYGYTF. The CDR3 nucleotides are TGTGCCAGCGAGAGTCACAGTTATAACTATGGCTACACCTTC.

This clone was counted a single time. The CDR3 sequence is CASSLEPGQYHSYEQYF. CDR3 bases: TGCGCCAGCAGCCTTGAGCCAGGGCAGTACCACTCCTACGAGCAGTACTTC. The chain employs TRBV4-1 and TRBJ2-7; D is perhaps TRBD1 (5 bases). V lost 4 bases, J lost 0 bases, and 19 bases lay in between. Germline V lookup: CDR1 MGHRA, CDR2 YSYEKL. There are 17 residues in the CDR3.

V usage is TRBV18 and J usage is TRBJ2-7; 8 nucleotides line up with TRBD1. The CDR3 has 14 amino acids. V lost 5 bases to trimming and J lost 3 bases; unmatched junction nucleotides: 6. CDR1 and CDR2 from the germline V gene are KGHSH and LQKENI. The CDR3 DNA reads TGTGCCAGCTCATCCGGGACAGGAGGCTACGAGCAGTACTTC. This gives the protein CASSSGTGGYEQYF.

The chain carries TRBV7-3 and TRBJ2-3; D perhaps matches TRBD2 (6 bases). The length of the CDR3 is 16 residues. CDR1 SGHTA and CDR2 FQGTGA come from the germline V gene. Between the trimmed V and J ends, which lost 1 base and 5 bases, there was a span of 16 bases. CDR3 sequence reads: CASSLIGRRAEDTQYF. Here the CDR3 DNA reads TGTGCCAGCAGCTTAATCGGAAGGAGGGCCGAAGATACGCAGTATTTT.

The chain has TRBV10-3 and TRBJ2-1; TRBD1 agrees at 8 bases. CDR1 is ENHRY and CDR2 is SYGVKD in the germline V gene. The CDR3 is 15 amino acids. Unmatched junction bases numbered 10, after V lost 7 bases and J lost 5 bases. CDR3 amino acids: CAINEDRGRNNEQFF. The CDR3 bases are TGTGCCATCAACGAAGACAGGGGTCGTAACAATGAGCAGTTCTTC.

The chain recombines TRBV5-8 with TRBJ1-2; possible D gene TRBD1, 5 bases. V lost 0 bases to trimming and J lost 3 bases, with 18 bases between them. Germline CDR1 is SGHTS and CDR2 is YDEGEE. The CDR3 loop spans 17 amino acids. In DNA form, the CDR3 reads TGTGCCAGCAGCTTGGGGCGTACTATTTCAGGGTACTATGGCTACACCTTC. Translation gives CASSLGRTISGYYGYTF.

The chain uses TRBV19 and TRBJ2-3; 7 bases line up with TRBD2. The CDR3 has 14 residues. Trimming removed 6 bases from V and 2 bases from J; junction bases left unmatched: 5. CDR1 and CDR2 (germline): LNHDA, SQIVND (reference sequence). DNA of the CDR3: TGTGCCAGTAGCCCCGGGACTAACACAGATACGCAGTATTTT. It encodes CASSPGTNTDTQYF.

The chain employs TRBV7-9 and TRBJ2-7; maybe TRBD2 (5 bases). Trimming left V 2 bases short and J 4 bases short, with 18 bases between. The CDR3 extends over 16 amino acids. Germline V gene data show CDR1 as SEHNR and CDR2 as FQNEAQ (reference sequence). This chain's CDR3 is CASSLWAHSGRYEQYF. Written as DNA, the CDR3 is TGTGCCAGCAGCTTATGGGCCCATTCGGGAAGATACGAGCAGTACTTC.

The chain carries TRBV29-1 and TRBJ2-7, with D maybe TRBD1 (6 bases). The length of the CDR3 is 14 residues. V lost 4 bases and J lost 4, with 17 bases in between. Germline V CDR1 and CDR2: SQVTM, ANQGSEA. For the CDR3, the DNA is TGCAGCGTTGCTGGGGGCCCAAGGGTTTACGAGCAGTACTTC. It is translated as CSVAGGPRVYEQYF.

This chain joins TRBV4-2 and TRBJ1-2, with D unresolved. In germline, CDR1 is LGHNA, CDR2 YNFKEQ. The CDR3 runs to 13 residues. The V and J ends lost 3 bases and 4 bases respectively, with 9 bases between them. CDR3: CASSQGGSYGYTF. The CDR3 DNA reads TGTGCCAGCAGCCAGGGAGGAAGCTATGGCTACACCTTC.

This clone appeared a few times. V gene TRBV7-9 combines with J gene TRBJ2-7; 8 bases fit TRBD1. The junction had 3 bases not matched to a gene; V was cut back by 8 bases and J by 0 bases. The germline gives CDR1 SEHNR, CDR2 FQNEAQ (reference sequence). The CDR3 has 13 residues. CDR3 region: CASGTGSSYEQYF. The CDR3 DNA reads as TGTGCCAGCGGGACAGGAAGCTCCTACGAGCAGTACTTC.

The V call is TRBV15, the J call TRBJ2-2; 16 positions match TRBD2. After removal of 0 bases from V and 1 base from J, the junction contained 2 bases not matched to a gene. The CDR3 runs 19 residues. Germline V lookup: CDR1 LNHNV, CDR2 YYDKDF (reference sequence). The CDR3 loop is CATSRDGTSGRVNTGELFF. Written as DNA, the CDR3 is TGTGCCACCAGCAGAGATGGGACTAGCGGGAGGGTGAACACCGGGGAGCTGTTTTTT.

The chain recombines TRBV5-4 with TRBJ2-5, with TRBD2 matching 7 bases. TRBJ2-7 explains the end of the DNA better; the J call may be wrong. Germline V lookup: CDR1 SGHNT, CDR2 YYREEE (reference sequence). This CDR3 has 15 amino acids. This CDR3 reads CASSLSRGRFDEQYF. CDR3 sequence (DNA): TGTGCCAGCAGCTTGTCCCGCGGGAGATTCGACGAGCAGTACTTC.

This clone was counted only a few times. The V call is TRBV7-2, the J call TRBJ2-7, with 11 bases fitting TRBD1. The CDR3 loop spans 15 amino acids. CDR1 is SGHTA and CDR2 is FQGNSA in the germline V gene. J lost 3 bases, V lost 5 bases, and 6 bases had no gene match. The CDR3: CASSPRGTGGYEQYF. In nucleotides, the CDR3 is TGTGCCAGCAGCCCCCGAGGGACAGGGGGCTACGAGCAGTACTTC.

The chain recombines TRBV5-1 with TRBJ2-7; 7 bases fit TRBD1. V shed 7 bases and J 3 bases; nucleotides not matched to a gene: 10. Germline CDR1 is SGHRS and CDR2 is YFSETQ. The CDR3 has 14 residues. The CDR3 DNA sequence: TGCGCCAGCGGGACCGCGACAGGGATCTACGAGCAGTACTTC. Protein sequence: CASGTATGIYEQYF.

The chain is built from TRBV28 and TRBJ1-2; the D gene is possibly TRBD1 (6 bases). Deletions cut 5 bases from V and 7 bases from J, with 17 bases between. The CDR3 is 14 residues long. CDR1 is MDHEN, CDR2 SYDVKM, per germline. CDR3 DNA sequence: TGTGCCAGCAGTGCAACCCTCAGGGGCCGTGGCTACACCTTC. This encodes CASSATLRGRGYTF.

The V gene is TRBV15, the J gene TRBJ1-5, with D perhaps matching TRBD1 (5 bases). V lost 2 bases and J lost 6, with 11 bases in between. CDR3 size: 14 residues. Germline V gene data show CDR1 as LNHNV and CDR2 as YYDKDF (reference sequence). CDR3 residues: CATSRKQGAQPQHF. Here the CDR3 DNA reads TGTGCCACCAGCAGAAAGCAGGGCGCTCAGCCCCAGCATTTT.

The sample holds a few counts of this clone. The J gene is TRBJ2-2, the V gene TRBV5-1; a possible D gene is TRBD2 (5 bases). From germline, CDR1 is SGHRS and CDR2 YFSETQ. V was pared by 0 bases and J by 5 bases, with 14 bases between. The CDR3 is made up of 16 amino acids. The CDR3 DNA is TGCGCCAGCAGCTTGGAAGGCCCTCGAGGGACCGGGGAGCTGTTTTTT. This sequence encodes CASSLEGPRGTGELFF. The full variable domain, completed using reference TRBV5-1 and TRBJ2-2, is KAGVTQTPRYLIKTRGQQVTLSCSPISGHRSVSWYQQTPGQGLQFLFEYFSETQRNKGNFPGRFSGRQFSNSRSEMNVSTLELGDSALYLCASSLEGPRGTGELFFGEGSRLTVL.